The clone carrying this TCR beta chain was observed a handful of times. Its target is unknown. RNA was isolated and reverse transcribed to cDNA, the sequencing template. The repertoire was sequenced with immunoSEQ multiplex PCR; TCRdb's copy has only in-frame clones and lacks some. The data contain roughly 200,000 clones, about 48% of them singletons. The sample originates from a study of CD8+ T cells in alopecia areata. General study findings and limits: Tofacitinib yielded significantly lower scalp clonality and fewer expanded CD8+ clones among the top 100. It was less clear whether patients shared TCRs than it was in mice, possibly because of HLA.

From germline, CDR1 is SQVTM and CDR2 ANQGSEA. Trimming took 4 bases from V and 7 from J; bases not matched to a gene: 5. This CDR3 is built from 12 residues. Treatment denoted: oral pan-JAK inhibitor, 5-10 mg twice daily. Starting from PBMCs, sorting isolated CD4+ and CD8+ T cells. This sequence originates from a human donor with alopecia areata. The sequences come from CD8+ T cells sorted from blood, collected at week 24, from a patient treated with tofacitinib. The V and J genes are TRBV29-1 and TRBJ2-7; 9 bases line up with TRBD1. The CDR3 reads CSVGTGDKEQYF. The CDR3 DNA reads TGCAGCGTTGGGACAGGGGATAAGGAGCAGTACTTC.